A selection of T cell receptor beta chains follows, all from one sample in a study of blood T cell repertoires in COVID-19. TCRdb's table, derived via immunoSEQ multiplex PCR, lists solely in-frame clones and lacks some. The sample has 150,000 or so clones, roughly four fifths seen once. The sample comprised peripheral blood. The receptors were sampled from a woman of 80 years or more with acute or convalescent COVID-19. CDR3s include the opening cysteine and the closing phenylalanine or tryptophan.

V gene	CDR3 protein
TRBV9	CASSAGTAWTEAFF
TRBV7-6	CASSVRTSGGGNEQFF
TRBV28	CASSLAGVTRVYTGELFF
TRBV7-9	CASSSEVAVSIHF
TRBV19	CASSGREVYNEQFF
TRBV29-1	CSTKSGAYEQYF
TRBV27	CASSLEAGGYNEQFF
TRBV19	CASSITGPGGRNIQYF
TRBV7-8	CASSPPTRASADTQYF
TRBV19	CASSPGTLARWETQYF
TRBV4-3	CASSRTGTGGMNSPLHF
TRBV6-5	CASSYRRGQSEAFF
TRBV21-1	CASSKGGGQGATIYF
TRBV6-5	CASSFHRGIEGYTF
TRBV4-1	CASSQDRDRVGKLFF
TRBV7-9	CASSLDRGSTEAFF
TRBV25-1	CASSPLGDTQYF
TRBV24-1	CATSDSGVAGEVETQYF
TRBV7-3	CASSLQGSSYNEQFF
TRBV12-5	CASGLQQDNEQFF
TRBV30	CAWSAGASYGYTF
TRBV2	CASRATAGNEQFF
TRBV15	CATSRGTGGRGEQYF
TRBV9	CASSPSGVVYNEQFF
TRBV4-1	CASSQDDRINSPLHF
TRBV7-2	CASSLVGTSAYEQFF
TRBV7-9	CASSRLGGKIEAFF
TRBV5-1	CASSPGQGLVGSNQPQHF
TRBV7-3	CASGRTGGLGELFF
TRBV30	CAWSADTGYSNQPQHF
TRBV9	CASSAGRTRAGNTDTQYF
TRBV24-1	CATSDLSDTYNSPLHF
TRBV5-1	CASGRTPTGEYGYTF
TRBV7-8	CASSLIRTGGETQYF
TRBV19	CASMDRGINEQFF
TRBV5-8	CASSLGQGARWNTEAFF
TRBV12-5	CASGLGTGLSSGANVLTF
TRBV3-1/TRBV3-2	CASSQTPPTSGGAGSYNEQFF
TRBV3-1/TRBV3-2	CASSRAPTGGNTEAFF
TRBV9	CASSVDDRNEKLFF
TRBV27	CASKFGRGSYNSPLHF
TRBV18	CASSPMAGALEYEQYF
TRBV3-1/TRBV3-2	CASSQNSADTQYF
TRBV3-1/TRBV3-2	CASSRQGGTQYF
TRBV2	CASNPRTGGTEAFF
TRBV11-2	CASSPNLLAGNQETQYF
TRBV5-1	CASSLMSLGTDTQYF
TRBV2	CASRDRGSTGELFF
TRBV9	CASSVDRGLDEQYF